The entry below describes one T cell receptor beta chain. These data come from a study of blood T cell repertoires in COVID-19. Method: immunoSEQ multiplex PCR; TCRdb's copy keeps in-frame clones and lacks some. The sample lists about 200,000 clones, around 90% occurring once. V dropped 1 base and J dropped 5; count of bases not matched to a gene: 2. The length of the CDR3 is 15 residues. CDR1 and CDR2 from the germline V gene are KGHSH and LQKENI. Sequencing was carried out using peripheral blood. The sequence was collected from a man aged 35 to 55 with active or convalescent COVID-19. The chain couples TRBV18 to TRBJ1-2; 12 nucleotides align to TRBD1. The CDR3 is CASSPLGQGAYGYTF. The CDR3 coding sequence is TGTGCCAGCTCACCACTGGGACAGGGGGCTTATGGCTACACCTTC.